This record concerns one T cell receptor (beta chain) sequence. Its antigen is not known. This sample was included in a study of yellow fever vaccine responses in identical twins. The CDR3 has 14 amino acids. CDR1 SQVTM and CDR2 ANQGSEA come from the germline V gene. Trimming shortened V by 3 bases and J by 8 bases, and 19 bases separated the two germline ends. The study's findings and limits: Each twin's T cell response to the vaccine was reported to look partly convergent and partly personalized.

Using its own MiXCR run on the RT-PCR reads, TCRdb lists one record per CDR3 protein. The sample has about 3,000 distinct CDR3 sequences, about 88% seen once; the top ten hold about 3%. Sequences were derived from T cells from blood (PBMCs), unsorted or a sorted subset (not recorded which), sampled before or after yellow fever vaccination (not recorded which). This TCR came from a woman aged 18-29 years who received the yellow fever vaccine. The chain combines TRBV29-1 with TRBJ1-2, with D possibly being TRBD1 (5 bases). The CDR3 nucleotides are TGCAGCGTTGAGGTGGTTGGCAGGGTGGAGGGCTACACCTTC. Amino acid sequence: CSVEVVGRVEGYTF.